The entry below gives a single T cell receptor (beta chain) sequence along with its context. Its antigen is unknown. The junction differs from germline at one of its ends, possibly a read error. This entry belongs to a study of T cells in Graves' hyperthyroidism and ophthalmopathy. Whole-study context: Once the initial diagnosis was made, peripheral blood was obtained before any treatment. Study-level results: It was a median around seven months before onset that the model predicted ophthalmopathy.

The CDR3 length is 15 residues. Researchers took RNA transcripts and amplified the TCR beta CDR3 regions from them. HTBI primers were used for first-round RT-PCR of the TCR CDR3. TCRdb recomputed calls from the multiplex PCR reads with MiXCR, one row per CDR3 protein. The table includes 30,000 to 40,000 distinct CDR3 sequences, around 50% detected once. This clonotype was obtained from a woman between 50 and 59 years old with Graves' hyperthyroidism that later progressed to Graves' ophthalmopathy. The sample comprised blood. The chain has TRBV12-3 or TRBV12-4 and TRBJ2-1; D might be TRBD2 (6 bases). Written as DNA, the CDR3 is TGTGCCAGCAGCTTAGCGGAGGAGAGCACCGGGGAGCTGTTCTTC. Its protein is CASSLAEESTGELFF.